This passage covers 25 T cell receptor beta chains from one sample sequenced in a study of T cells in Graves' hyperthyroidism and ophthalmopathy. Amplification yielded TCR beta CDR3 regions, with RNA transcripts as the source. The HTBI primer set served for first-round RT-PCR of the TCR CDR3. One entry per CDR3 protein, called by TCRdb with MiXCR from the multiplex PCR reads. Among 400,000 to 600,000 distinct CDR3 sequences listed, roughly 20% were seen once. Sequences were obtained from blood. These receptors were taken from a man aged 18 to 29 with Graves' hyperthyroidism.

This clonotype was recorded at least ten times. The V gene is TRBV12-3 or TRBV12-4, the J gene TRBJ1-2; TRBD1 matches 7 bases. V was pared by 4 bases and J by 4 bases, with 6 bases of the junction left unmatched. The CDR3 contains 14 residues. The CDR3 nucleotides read TGTGCCAGCAGTTATTTGGGGACAGCCTATGGCTACACCTTC. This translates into CASSYLGTAYGYTF.

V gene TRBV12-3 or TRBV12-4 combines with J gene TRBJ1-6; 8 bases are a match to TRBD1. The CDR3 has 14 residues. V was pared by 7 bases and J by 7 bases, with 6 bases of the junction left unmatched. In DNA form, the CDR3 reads TGTGCCAGCAAATCAGGGGGCGCGAATTCACCCCTCCACTTT. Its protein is CASKSGGANSPLHF.

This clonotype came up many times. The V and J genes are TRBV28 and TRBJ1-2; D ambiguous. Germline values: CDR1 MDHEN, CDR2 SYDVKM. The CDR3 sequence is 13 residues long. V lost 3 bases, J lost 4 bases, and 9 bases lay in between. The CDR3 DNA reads TGTGCCAGCAGTTTGGTGCGGACCTATGGCTACACCTTC. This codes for CASSLVRTYGYTF.

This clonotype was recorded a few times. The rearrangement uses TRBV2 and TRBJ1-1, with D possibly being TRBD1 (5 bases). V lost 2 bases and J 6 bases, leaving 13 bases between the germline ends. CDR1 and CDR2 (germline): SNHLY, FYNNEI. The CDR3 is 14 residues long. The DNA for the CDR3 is TGTGCCAGCAGTGAACAGCCCGGGGGGGCTGAAGCTTTCTTT. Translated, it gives CASSEQPGGAEAFF.

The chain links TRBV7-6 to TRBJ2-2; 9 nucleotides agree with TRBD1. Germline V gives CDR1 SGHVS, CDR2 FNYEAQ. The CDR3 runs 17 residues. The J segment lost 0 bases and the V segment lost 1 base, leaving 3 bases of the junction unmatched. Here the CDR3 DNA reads TGTGCCAGCAGCTTAGGGACAGGGGCCGCGAACACCGGGGAGCTGTTTTTT. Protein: CASSLGTGAANTGELFF.

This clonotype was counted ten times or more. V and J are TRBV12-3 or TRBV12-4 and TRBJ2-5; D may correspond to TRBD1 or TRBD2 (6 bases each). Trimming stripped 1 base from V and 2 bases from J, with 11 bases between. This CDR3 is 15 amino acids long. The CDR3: CASSLDRRGQETQYF. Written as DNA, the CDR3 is TGTGCCAGCAGTTTAGATAGGAGGGGGCAAGAGACCCAGTACTTC.

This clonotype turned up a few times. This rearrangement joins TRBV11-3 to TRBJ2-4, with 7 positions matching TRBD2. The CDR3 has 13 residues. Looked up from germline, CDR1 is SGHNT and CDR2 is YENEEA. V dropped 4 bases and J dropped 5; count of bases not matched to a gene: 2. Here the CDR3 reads CASSSAGENIQYF. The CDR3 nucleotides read TGTGCCAGCAGCTCCGCGGGGGAAAACATTCAGTACTTC.

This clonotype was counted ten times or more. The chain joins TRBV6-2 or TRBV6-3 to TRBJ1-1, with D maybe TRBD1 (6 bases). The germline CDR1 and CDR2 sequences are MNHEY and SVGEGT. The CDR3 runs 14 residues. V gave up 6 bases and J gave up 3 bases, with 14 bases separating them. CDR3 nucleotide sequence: TGTGCCAGCAGGGGGGCCAGCCTACACACTGAAGCTTTCTTT. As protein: CASRGASLHTEAFF.

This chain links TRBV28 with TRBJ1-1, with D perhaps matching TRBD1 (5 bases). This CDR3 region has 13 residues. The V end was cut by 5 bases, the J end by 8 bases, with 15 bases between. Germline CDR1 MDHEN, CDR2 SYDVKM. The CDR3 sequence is CASSQSPWDEAFF. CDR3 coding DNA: TGTGCCAGCAGTCAATCCCCCTGGGACGAAGCTTTCTTT.

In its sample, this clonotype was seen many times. For the CDR3, the DNA is TGTGCTAGTGGTTTGGCTGACGACTGGAAAAACTATGGCTACACCTTC. Residues: CASGLADDWKNYGYTF. This chain uses TRBV12-5 with TRBJ1-2; D gene unclear. The CDR3 runs to 16 residues. V lost 1 base and J lost 2, with 14 bases in between. In germline, CDR1 is LGHNT, CDR2 FRNRAP. Variable domain in full (rest from reference TRBV12-5 and TRBJ1-2): DARVTQTPRHKVTEMGQEVTMRCQPILGHNTVFWYRQTMMQGLELLAYFRNRAPLDDSGMPKDRFSAEMPDATLATLKIQPSEPRDSAVYFCASGLADDWKNYGYTFGSGTRLTVV.

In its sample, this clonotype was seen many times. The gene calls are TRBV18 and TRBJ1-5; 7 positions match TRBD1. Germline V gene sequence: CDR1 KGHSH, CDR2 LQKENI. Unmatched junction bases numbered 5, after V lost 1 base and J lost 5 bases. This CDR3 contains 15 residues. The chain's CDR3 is CASSPLFGTDQPQHF. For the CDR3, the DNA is TGTGCCAGCTCACCACTGTTCGGGACAGATCAGCCCCAGCATTTT.

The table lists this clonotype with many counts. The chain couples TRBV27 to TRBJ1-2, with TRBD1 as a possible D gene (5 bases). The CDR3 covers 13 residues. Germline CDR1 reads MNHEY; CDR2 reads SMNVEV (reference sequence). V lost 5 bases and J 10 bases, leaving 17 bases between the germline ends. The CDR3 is CASSTGTGLIYTF. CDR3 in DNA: TGTGCCAGCAGTACCGGGACGGGGCTCATCTACACCTTC.

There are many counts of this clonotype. The CDR3 nucleotides read TGTGCCAGCAGCCCCTGGGACAGGAAAGAGACCCAGTACTTC. Translating gives CASSPWDRKETQYF. V gene TRBV13 combines with J gene TRBJ2-5; 8 nucleotides line up with TRBD1. The V gene end was trimmed by 5 bases and the J gene end by 3 bases; junction bases not matched to a gene: 5. The CDR3 totals 14 residues. The V gene's germline CDR1 is PRHDT and CDR2 FYEKMQ (reference sequence).

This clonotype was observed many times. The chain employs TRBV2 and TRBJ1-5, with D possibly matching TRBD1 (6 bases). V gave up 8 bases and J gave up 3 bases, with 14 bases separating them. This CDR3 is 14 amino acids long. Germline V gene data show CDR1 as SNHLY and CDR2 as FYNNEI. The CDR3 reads CASHSGAANQPQHF. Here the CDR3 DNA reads TGTGCCAGCCACTCAGGGGCCGCCAATCAGCCCCAGCATTTT.

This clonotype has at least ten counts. The CDR3 loop is CSAPPDRSSYEQYF. CDR3 DNA: TGCAGTGCGCCTCCAGACAGAAGCTCCTACGAGCAGTACTTC. The gene calls are TRBV20-1 and TRBJ2-7; TRBD1 might be the D (5 bases). V lost 6 bases, J lost 0 bases, and 15 bases lay in between. Per germline, CDR1 DFQATT and CDR2 SNEGSKA (reference sequence). The CDR3 extends over 14 amino acids.

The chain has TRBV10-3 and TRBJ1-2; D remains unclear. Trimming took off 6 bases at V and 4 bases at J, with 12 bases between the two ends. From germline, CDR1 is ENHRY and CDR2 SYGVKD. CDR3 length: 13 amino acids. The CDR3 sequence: CAISTDFGYGYTF. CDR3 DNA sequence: TGTGCCATCAGCACGGACTTTGGCTATGGCTACACCTTC.

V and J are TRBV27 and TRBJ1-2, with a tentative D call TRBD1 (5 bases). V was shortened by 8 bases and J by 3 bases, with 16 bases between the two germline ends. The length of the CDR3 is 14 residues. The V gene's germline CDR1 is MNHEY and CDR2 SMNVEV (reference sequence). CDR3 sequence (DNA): TGTGCCAGCTACGGAGGGGATATAGACTATGGCTACACCTTC. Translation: CASYGGDIDYGYTF.

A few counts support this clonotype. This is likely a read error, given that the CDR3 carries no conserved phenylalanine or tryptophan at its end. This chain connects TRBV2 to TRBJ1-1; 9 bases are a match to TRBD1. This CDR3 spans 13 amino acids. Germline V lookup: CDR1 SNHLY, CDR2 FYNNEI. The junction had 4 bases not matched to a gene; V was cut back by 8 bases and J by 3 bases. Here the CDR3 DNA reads TGTGCCAGCGGGGGACAGGGATACACTGAAGCTTTCTCT. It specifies CASGGQGYTEAFS.

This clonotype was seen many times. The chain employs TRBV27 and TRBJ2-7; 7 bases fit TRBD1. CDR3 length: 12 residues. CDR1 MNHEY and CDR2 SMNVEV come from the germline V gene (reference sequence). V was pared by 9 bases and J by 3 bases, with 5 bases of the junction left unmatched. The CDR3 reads CASRGQDYEQYF. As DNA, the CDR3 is TGTGCCAGTCGAGGACAGGACTACGAGCAGTACTTC.

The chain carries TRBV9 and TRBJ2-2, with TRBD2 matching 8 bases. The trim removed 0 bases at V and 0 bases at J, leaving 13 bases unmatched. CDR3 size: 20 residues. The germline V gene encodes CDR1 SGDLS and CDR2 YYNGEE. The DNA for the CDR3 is TGTGCCAGCAGCGTAGTGCGGGGGGCCGAGGGTAACGCGAACACCGGGGAGCTGTTTTTT. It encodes CASSVVRGAEGNANTGELFF.

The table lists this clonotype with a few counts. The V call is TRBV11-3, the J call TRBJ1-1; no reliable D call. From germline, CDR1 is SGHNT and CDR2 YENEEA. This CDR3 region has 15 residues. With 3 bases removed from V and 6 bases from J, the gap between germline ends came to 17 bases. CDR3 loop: CASSFGLTLNAEAFF. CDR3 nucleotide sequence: TGTGCCAGCAGCTTCGGCCTCACCTTGAATGCTGAAGCTTTCTTT. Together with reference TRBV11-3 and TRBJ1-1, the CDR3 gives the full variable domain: EAGVVQSPRYKIIEKKQPVAFWCNPISGHNTLYWYLQNLGQGPELLIRYENEEAVDDSQLPKDRFSAERLKGVDSTLKIQPAELGDSAVYLCASSFGLTLNAEAFFGQGTRLTVV.

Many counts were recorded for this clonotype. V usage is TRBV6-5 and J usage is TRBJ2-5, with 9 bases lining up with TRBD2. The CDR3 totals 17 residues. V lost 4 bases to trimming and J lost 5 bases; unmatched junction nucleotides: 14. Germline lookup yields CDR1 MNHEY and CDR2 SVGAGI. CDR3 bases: TGTGCCAGCAGTTCTAGGGGCAGCGGGGGGCCTCGGGAGACCCAGTACTTC. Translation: CASSSRGSGGPRETQYF.

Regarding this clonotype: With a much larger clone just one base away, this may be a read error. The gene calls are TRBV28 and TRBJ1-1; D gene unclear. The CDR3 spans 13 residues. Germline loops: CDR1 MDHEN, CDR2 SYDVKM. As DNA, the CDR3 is TGTGCCAGCAGGGCCTATTTGAACACTGAAGTTTTCTTT. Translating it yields CASRAYLNTEVFF.

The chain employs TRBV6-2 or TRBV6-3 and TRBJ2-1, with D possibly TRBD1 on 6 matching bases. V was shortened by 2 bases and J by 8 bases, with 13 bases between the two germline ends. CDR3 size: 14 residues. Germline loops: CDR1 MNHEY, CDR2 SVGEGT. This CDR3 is CASSYGTPGDEQFF. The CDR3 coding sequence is TGTGCCAGCAGTTACGGGACCCCAGGGGATGAGCAGTTCTTC.

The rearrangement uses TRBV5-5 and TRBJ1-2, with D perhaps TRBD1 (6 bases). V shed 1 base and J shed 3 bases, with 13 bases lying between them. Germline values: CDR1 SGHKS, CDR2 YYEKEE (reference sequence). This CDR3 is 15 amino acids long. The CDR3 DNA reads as TGTGCCAGCAGCTTGCGTCAGGGGAAGGACTATGGCTACACCTTC. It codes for CASSLRQGKDYGYTF. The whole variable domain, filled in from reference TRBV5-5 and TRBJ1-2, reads DAGVTQSPTHLIKTRGQQVTLRCSPISGHKSVSWYQQVLGQGPQFIFQYYEKEERGRGNFPDRFSARQFPNYSSELNVNALLLGDSALYLCASSLRQGKDYGYTFGSGTRLTVV.